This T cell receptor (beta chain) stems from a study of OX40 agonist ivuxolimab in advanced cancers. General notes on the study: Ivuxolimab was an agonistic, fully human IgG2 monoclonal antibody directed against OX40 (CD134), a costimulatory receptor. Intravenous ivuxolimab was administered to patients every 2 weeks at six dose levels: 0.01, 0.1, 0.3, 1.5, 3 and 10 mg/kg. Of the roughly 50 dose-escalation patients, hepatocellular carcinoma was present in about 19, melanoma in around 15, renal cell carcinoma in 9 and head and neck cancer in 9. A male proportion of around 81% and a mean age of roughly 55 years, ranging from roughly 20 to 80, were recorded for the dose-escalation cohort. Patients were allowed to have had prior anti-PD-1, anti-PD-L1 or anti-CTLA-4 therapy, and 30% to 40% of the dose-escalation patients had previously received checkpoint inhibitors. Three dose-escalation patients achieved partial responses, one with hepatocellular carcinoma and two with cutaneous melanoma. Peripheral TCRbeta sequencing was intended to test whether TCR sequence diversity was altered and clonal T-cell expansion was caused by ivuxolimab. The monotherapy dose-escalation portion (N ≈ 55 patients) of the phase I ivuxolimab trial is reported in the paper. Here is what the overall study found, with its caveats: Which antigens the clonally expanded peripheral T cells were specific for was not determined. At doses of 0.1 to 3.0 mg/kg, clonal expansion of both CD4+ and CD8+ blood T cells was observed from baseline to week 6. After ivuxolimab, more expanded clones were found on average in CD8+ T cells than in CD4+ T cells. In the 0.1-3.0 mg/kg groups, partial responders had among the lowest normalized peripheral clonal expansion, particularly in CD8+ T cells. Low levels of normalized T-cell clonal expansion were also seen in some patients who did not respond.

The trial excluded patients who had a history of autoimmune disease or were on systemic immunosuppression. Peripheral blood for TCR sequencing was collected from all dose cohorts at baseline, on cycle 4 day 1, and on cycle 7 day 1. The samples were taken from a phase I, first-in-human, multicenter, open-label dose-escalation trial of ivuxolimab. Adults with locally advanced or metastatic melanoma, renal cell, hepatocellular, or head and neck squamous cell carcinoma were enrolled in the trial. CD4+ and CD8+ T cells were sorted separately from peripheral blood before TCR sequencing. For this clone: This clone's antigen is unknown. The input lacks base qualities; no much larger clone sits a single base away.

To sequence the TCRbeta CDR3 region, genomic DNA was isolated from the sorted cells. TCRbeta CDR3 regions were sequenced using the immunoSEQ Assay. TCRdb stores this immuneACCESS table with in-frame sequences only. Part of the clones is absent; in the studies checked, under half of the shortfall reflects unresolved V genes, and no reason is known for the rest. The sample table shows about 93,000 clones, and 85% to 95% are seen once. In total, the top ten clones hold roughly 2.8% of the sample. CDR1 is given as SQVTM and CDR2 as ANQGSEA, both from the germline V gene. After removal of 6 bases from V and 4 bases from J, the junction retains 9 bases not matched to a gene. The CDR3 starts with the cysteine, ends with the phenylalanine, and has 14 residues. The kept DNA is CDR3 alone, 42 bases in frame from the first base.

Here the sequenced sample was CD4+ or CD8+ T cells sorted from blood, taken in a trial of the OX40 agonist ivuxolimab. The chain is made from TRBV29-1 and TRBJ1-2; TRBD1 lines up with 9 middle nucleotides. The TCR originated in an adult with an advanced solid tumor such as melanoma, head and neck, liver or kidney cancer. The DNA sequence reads TGCAGCGTGTACACAGGGGGCGTTAGCTATGGCTACACCTTC. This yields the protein CSVYTGGVSYGYTF.